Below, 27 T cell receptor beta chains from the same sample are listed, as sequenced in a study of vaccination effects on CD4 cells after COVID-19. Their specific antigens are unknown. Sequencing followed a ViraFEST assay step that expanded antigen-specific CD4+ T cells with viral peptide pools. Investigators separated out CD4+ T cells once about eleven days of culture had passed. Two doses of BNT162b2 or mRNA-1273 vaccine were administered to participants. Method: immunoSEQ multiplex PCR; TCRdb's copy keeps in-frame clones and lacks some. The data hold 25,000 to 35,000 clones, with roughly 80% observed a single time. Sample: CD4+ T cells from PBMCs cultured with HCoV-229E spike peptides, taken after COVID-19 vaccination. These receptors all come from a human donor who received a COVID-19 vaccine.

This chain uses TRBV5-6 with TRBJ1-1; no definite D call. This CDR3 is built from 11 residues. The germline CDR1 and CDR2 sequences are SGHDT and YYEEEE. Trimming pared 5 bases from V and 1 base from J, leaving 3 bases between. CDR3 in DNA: TGTGCCAGCAGTAAGAACACTGAAGCTTTCTTT. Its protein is CASSKNTEAFF.

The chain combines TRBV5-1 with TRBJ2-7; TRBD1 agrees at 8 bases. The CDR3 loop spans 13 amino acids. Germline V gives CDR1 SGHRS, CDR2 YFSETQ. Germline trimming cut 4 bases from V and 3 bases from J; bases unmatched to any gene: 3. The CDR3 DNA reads TGCGCCAGCAGCGTAACAGGGGGCTACGAGCAGTACTTC. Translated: CASSVTGGYEQYF.

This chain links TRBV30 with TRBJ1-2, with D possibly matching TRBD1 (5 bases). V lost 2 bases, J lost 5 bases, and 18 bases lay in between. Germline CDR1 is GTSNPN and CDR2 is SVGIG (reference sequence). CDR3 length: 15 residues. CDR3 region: CAWSSPGGANYGYTF. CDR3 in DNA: TGTGCCTGGAGTTCCCCGGGTGGGGCGAATTATGGCTACACCTTC.

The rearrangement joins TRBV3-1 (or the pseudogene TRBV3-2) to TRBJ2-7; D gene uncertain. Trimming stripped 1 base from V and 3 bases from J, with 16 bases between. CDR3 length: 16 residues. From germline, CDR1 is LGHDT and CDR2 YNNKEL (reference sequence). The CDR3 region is CASSQALSPTLYEQYF. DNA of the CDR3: TGTGCCAGCAGCCAAGCCCTCTCTCCAACTCTCTACGAGCAGTACTTC.

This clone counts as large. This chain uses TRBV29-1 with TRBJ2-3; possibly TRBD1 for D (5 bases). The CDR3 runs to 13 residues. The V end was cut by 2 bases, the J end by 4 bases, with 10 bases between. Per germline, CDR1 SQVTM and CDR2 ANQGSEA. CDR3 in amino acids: CSVESGFPDTQYF. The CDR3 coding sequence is TGCAGCGTTGAATCAGGGTTTCCAGATACGCAGTATTTT.

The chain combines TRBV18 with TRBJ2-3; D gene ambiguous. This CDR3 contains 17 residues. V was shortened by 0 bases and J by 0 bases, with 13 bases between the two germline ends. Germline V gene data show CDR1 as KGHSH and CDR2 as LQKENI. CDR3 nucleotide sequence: TGTGCCAGCTCACCACCGGACGGATCTACTAGCACAGATACGCAGTATTTT. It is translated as CASSPPDGSTSTDTQYF.

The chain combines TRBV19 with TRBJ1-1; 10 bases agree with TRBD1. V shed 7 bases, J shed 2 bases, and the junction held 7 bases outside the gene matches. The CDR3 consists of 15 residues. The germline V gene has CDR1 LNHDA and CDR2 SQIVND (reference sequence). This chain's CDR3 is CASKGTGESNTEAFF. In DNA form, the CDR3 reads TGTGCCAGTAAAGGGACAGGGGAATCTAACACTGAAGCTTTCTTT.

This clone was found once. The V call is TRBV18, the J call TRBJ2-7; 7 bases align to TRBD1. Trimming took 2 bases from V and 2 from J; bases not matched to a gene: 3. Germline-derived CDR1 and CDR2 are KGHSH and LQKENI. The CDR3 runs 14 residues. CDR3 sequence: CASSPNRGPYEQYF. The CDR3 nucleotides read TGTGCCAGCTCACCAAACAGGGGCCCCTACGAGCAGTACTTC.

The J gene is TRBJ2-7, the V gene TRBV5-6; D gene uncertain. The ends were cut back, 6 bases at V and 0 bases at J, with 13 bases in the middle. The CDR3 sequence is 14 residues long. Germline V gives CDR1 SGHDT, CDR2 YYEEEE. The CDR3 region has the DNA TGTGCCAGCACCCCAACACCGAGCTCCTACGAGCAGTACTTC. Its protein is CASTPTPSSYEQYF.

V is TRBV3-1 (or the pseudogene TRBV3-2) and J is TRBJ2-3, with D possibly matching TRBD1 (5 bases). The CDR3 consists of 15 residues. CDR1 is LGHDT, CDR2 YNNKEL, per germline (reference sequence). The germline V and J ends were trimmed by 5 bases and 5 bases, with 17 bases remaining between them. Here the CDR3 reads CASSSTRQGLDTQYF. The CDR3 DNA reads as TGTGCCAGCAGCTCCACCCGGCAGGGTCTAGATACGCAGTATTTT.

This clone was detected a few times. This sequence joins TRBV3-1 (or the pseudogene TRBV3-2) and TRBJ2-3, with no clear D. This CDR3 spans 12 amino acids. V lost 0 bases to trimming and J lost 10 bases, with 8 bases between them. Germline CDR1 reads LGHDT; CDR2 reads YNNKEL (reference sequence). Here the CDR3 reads CASSQESQAQYF. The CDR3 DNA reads TGTGCCAGCAGCCAAGAATCCCAAGCGCAGTATTTT.

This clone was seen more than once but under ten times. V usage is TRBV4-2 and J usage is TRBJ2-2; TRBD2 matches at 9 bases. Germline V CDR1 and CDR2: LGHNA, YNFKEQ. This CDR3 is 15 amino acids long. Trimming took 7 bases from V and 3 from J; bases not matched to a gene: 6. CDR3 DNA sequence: TGTGCCAGCACGCTAGCGGGAATTGACACCGGGGAGCTGTTTTTT. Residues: CASTLAGIDTGELFF.

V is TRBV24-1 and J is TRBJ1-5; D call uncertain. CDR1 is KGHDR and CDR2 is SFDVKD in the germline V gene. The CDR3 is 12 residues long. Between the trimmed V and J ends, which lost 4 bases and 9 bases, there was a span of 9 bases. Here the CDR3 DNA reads TGTGCCACCAGTGACTCACTAGGGCCCCAGCATTTT. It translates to CATSDSLGPQHF.

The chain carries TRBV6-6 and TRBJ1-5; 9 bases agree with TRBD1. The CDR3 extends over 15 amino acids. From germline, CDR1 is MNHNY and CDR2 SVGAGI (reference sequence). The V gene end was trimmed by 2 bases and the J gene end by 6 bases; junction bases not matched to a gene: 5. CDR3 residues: CASSYAQGAGQPQHF. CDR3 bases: TGTGCCAGCAGTTACGCACAGGGGGCCGGTCAGCCCCAGCATTTT.

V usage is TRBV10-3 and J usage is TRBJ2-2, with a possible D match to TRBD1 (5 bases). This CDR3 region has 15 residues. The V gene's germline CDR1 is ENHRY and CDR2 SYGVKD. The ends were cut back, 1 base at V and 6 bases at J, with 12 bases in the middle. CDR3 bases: TGTGCCATCAGTGAGTGGGGCCCCACGGCCGGGGAGCTGTTTTTT. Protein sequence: CAISEWGPTAGELFF.

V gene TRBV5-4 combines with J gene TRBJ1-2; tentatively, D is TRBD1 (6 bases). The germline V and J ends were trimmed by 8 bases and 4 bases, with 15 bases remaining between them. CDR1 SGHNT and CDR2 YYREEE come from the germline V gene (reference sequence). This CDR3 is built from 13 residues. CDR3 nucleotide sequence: TGTGCCAGTCCAAACCAACAGGGCTATGGCTACACCTTC. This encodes CASPNQQGYGYTF.

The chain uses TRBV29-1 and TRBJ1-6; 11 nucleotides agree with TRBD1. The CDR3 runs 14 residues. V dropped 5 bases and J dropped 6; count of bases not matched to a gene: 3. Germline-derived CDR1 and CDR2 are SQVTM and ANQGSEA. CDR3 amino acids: CSVRDRGVNSPLHF. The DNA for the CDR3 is TGCAGCGTTCGGGACAGGGGGGTTAATTCACCCCTCCACTTT. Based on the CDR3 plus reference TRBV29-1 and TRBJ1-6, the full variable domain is SAVISQKPSRDICQRGTSLTIQCQVDSQVTMMFWYRQQPGQSLTLIATANQGSEATYESGFVIDKFPISRPNLTFSTLTVSNMSPEDSSIYLCSVRDRGVNSPLHFGNGTRLTVT.

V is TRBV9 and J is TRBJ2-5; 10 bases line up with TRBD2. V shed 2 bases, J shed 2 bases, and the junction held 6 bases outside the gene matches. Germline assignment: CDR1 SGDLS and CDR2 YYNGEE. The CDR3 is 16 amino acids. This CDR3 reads CASSVSGGAGQETQYF. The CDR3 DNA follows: TGTGCCAGCAGCGTGAGCGGGGGGGCAGGGCAAGAGACCCAGTACTTC.

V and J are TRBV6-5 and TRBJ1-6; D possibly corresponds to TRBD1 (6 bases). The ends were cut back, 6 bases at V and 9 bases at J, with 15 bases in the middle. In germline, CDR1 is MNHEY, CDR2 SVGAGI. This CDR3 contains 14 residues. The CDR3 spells CASSLFRGSSPLHF. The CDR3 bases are TGTGCCAGCAGCCTATTCAGGGGAAGTTCACCCCTCCACTTT.

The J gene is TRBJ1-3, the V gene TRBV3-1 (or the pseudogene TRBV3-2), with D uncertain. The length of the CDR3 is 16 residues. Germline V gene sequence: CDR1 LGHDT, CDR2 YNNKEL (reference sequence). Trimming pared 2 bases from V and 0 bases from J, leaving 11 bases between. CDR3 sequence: CASSQPDTFSGNTIYF. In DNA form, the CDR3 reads TGTGCCAGCAGCCAACCAGACACCTTCTCTGGAAACACCATATATTTT.

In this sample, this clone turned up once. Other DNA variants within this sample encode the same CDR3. The CDR3 reads CASSYRDTSTDTQYF. The DNA for the CDR3 is TGTGCCAGCAGTTACCGGGACACCAGCACAGATACGCAGTATTTT. The chain joins TRBV6-5 to TRBJ2-3; D is possibly TRBD1 (6 bases). This CDR3 has 15 residues. V lost 2 bases, J lost 0 bases, and 9 bases lay in between. Germline V gene sequence: CDR1 MNHEY, CDR2 SVGAGI.

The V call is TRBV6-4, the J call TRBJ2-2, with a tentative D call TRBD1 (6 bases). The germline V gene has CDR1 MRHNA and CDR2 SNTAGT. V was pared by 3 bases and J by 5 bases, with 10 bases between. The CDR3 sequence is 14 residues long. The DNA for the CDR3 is TGTGCCAGCAGTGAAACTAGGGGGACCGGGGAGCTGTTTTTT. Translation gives CASSETRGTGELFF.

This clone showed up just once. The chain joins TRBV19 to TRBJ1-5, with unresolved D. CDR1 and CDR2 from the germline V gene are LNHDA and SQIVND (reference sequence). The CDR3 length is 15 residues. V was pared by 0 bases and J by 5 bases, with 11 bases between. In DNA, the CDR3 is TGTGCCAGTAGTATAGATGCGTCACTGTATCAGCCCCAGCATTTT. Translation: CASSIDASLYQPQHF.

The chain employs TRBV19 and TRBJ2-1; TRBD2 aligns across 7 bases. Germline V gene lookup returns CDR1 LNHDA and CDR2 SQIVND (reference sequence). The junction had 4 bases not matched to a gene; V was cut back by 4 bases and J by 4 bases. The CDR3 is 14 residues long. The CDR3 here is CASSSLAAYNEQFF. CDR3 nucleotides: TGTGCCAGTAGTAGTCTAGCGGCATACAATGAGCAGTTCTTC.

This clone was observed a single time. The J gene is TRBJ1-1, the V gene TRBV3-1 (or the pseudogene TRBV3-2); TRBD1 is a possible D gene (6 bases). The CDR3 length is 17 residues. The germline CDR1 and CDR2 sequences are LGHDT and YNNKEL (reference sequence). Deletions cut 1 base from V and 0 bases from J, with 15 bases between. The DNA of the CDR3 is TGTGCCAGCAGCCAAGCCTCCTTTTGGGACATGAACACTGAAGCTTTCTTT. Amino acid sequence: CASSQASFWDMNTEAFF.

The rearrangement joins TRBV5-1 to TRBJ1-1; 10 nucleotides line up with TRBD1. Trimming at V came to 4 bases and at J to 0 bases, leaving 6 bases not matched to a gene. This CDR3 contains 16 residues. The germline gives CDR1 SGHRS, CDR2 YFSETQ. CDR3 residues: CASSPGTGVMNTEAFF. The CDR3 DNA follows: TGCGCCAGCAGCCCCGGGACAGGGGTCATGAACACTGAAGCTTTCTTT.

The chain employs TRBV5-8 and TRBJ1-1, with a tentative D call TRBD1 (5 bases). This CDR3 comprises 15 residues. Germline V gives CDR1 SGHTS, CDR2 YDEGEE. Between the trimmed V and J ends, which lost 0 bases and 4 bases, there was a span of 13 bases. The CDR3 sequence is CASSLALGGTTEAFF. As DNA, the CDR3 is TGTGCCAGCAGCTTGGCCTTGGGGGGTACCACTGAAGCTTTCTTT. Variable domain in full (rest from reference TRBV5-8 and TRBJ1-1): EAGVTQSPTHLIKTRGQQATLRCSPISGHTSVYWYQQALGLGLQFLLWYDEGEERNRGNFPPRFSGRQFPNYSSELNVNALELEDSALYLCASSLALGGTTEAFFGQGTRLTVV.